Listed below are T cell receptor beta chains from one sample, sequenced in a study of early T cells in non-severe SARS-CoV-2 infection. TCRdb called the 5' RACE reads again in MiXCR, with one record for every CDR3 protein. Of about 66,000 distinct CDR3 sequences listed, roughly 18% are singletons. The material was whole blood, obtained at baseline. The receptor source for this set is an adult who was a healthcare worker with PCR-confirmed SARS-CoV-2 infection or an uninfected control (not recorded which). Each CDR3 is given with its conserved first and last residue. D genes are given only for firm matches. Clone size, where shown, is once, few, many, or a class for clones that have expanded.

v_call	d_call	clone_size	j_call	cdr3_nt	cdr3_aa
TRBV7-2	-	many	TRBJ1-1	TGTGCCAGCAGCTCCTTAGGAGGGGGCACTGAAGCTTTCTTT	CASSSLGGGTEAFF
TRBV6-5	TRBD1	-	TRBJ1-2	TGTGCCAGCATCGGACAGGGGGCATCCTATGGCTACACCTTC	CASIGQGASYGYTF
TRBV6-5	-	-	TRBJ1-1	TGTGCCAGCAGCCTTTCCTTTCTTCAGAACACTGAAGCTTTCTTT	CASSLSFLQNTEAFF
TRBV7-2	-	few	TRBJ2-5	TGTGCCAGCAGCTACCAACCAGGGTCAGAGACCCAGTACTTC	CASSYQPGSETQYF
TRBV7-2	-	many	TRBJ1-6	TGTGCCAGCAGGAGGGGGTCATCCGATGGTCCCCTCCACTTT	CASRRGSSDGPLHF
TRBV14	TRBD2	-	TRBJ2-1	TGTGCCAGCAGCCAAGACGTCCAGCGGGGGGTCTACAATGAGCAGTTCTTC	CASSQDVQRGVYNEQFF
TRBV10-3	-	few	TRBJ2-1	TGTGCCATCAGTGAGGCACCTACCTCCTACAATGAGCAGTTCTTC	CAISEAPTSYNEQFF
TRBV19	-	many	TRBJ1-5	TGTGCCAGTAGTTACAACGGTTTTAGCAATCAGCCCCAGCATTTT	CASSYNGFSNQPQHF
TRBV7-8	-	-	TRBJ2-7	TGTGCCAGCAGAGAGGGACACCCGAGCTCCTACGAGCAGTACTTC	CASREGHPSSYEQYF
TRBV11-2	TRBD2	few	TRBJ2-3	TGTGCCAGCAGCTTATCTATGAAGCGGGGGGGCGGCACAGATACGCAGTATTTT	CASSLSMKRGGGTDTQYF
TRBV20-1	-	-	TRBJ2-3	TGCAGTGCTAGAATGGTGGGGCTAGGCACAGATACGCAGTATTTT	CSARMVGLGTDTQYF
TRBV14	TRBD1	-	TRBJ2-1	TGTGCCAGCAGCCAGAACAGGGGTAATGAGCAGTTCTTC	CASSQNRGNEQFF
TRBV4-2	TRBD1	many	TRBJ2-7	TGTGCCAGCAGCCAAGTTGACAGGGGATACGAGCAGTACTTC	CASSQVDRGYEQYF
TRBV6-5	TRBD2	-	TRBJ2-3	TGTGCCAGCAGTTACTCAGCGGGAGAAGCAGATACGCAGTATTTT	CASSYSAGEADTQYF
TRBV11-2	-	-	TRBJ2-7	TGTGCCAGCAGCCCTCGACAATTCTCCTACGAGCAGTACTTC	CASSPRQFSYEQYF
TRBV27	-	few	TRBJ1-2	TGTGCCAGCAGCTCAGCCGGGGCACTTGATGGCTACACCTTC	CASSSAGALDGYTF
TRBV20-1	-	-	TRBJ2-7	TGCAGTGCTAGAGATATGGGGGAGGCCTCCTACGAGCAGTACTTC	CSARDMGEASYEQYF
TRBV3-1	-	-	TRBJ2-2	TGTGCCAGCAGCCAATTAGGGTTCGGTCCCACCGGGGAGCTGTTTTTT	CASSQLGFGPTGELFF
TRBV2	-	-	TRBJ1-2	TGTGCCAGCCAAATACAGGGAAACTATGGCTACACCTTC	CASQIQGNYGYTF
TRBV5-1	-	many	TRBJ2-3	TGCGCCAGCAGCTTGGAAGCAGACGGGACAGATACGCAGTATTTT	CASSLEADGTDTQYF
TRBV3-1	TRBD1	-	TRBJ2-2	TGTGCCAGCGGAAGGGACAGTGTCACCGGGGAGCTGTTTTTT	CASGRDSVTGELFF
TRBV7-6	-	-	TRBJ2-5	TGTGCCAGCAGCCTAGATCGGGCCGAGACCCAGTACTTC	CASSLDRAETQYF
TRBV19	TRBD2	-	TRBJ2-1	TGTGCCAGTAAGACGCTAGCGGGAAGTTCCTACAATGAGCAGTTCTTC	CASKTLAGSSYNEQFF
TRBV7-9	TRBD1	-	TRBJ1-5	TGTGCCAGCAGCCCAGACCGACAGGGGGCTCAGCCCCAGCATTTT	CASSPDRQGAQPQHF
TRBV6-4	TRBD1	few	TRBJ2-7	TGTGCCAGCAGTGATCCCGGGACAGGGGGTTACGAGCAGTACTTC	CASSDPGTGGYEQYF
TRBV19	-	-	TRBJ1-1	TGTGCCACGGACGGAGCAGGCGCCACAGCAGACACTGAAGCTTTCTTT	CATDGAGATADTEAFF
TRBV12-3/TRBV12-4	TRBD1	many	TRBJ2-7	TGTGCCAGCAGTTTGAGGGACAGGGGGGTCGAGCAGTACTTC	CASSLRDRGVEQYF
TRBV5-6	-	many	TRBJ1-6	TGTGCCAGCAGGAGATCACAGGTCTCACCCCTCCACTTT	CASRRSQVSPLHF
TRBV3-1	-	-	TRBJ1-2	TGTGCCAGCAGCCAACAGGCGAGGGCTGGCTACACCTTC	CASSQQARAGYTF
TRBV12-3/TRBV12-4	-	-	TRBJ1-1	TGTGCCAGCAGCCTGGCATCGAACACTGAAGCTTTCTTT	CASSLASNTEAFF
TRBV5-6	-	few	TRBJ1-1	TGTGCCAGCAGCTTGGACGGAGATATGAACACTGAAGCTTTCTTT	CASSLDGDMNTEAFF
TRBV6-1	TRBD1	-	TRBJ2-2	TGTGCCAGCAGTACCGGGACAGGGTCTGGCACCGGGGAGCTGTTTTTT	CASSTGTGSGTGELFF
TRBV5-4	TRBD1	many	TRBJ1-2	TGTGCCAGCAGCTTGGCACAGGGGGCGAGTGGCTACACCTTC	CASSLAQGASGYTF
TRBV7-2	TRBD1	-	TRBJ2-7	TGTGCCAGCAGCTTAGCGCCACAGGGGGCCTACGAGCAGTACTTC	CASSLAPQGAYEQYF
TRBV13	-	few	TRBJ1-2	TGTGCCAGCAGTAGAAAGACAGGCAGCACCCCCTACACCTTC	CASSRKTGSTPYTF
TRBV20-1	TRBD1	-	TRBJ2-1	TGCAGTGCTCATAGGGGGCCGTGGAATGAGCAGTTCTTC	CSAHRGPWNEQFF
TRBV3-1	TRBD1	-	TRBJ1-1	TGTGCCAGCAGCCAAACCGACAGGGGTGTGGTGGGAGTCTTT	CASSQTDRGVVGVF
TRBV7-9	-	-	TRBJ2-5	TGTGCCAGCAGCTTCCGAGACACACAAGAGACCCAGTACTTC	CASSFRDTQETQYF
TRBV12-3/TRBV12-4	-	few	TRBJ2-1	TGTGCCAGCAGTTTTGGCTGGGGGAATGAGCAGTTCTTC	CASSFGWGNEQFF
TRBV9	TRBD2	-	TRBJ2-1	TGTGCCAGCAGCGTAGGTGGTAGCGGGAGTTTTGATGAGCAGTTCTTC	CASSVGGSGSFDEQFF
TRBV6-5	-	-	TRBJ2-3	TGTGCCAGCAGCTCAGGGATTTGGCGCACAGATACGCAGTATTTT	CASSSGIWRTDTQYF
TRBV4-3	TRBD1	few	TRBJ1-2	TGCGCCAGCAGCCCGGACAGGGGATCGAGGGGCTACACCTTC	CASSPDRGSRGYTF